The 6 T cell receptor beta chains listed next were all sequenced from one sample in a study of Ad26.COV2.S vaccination and SARS-CoV-2 variants. Some clones are missing from TCRdb's copy, which holds only in-frame ones; the method was immunoSEQ multiplex PCR. The sample carries 380,000 or so clones, 83% recorded once. Treatment of the sample: approximately 18 received Ad26.COV2.S at low or high dose, single or two shots; 5 received placebo; per-sample allocation not given. Material that was analyzed had been drawn on day 63 after the first vaccine or placebo injection. The material sequenced was peripheral blood, taken in a trial of Ad26.COV2.S vaccine versus placebo. Receptors originate from a person between 18 and 59 years old who received the Ad26.COV2.S COVID-19 vaccine or a placebo.

The rearrangement joins TRBV27 to TRBJ1-1, with D perhaps matching TRBD1 (5 bases). The V gene's germline CDR1 is MNHEY and CDR2 SMNVEV (reference sequence). V dropped 10 bases and J dropped 4 bases, with 22 bases sitting between them. The CDR3 loop spans 15 amino acids. CDR3 amino acids: CATTTLGGGSTEAFF. The CDR3 nucleotides are TGTGCCACCACGACGCTCGGGGGAGGTTCCACTGAAGCTTTCTTT.

The genes are TRBV6-6 and TRBJ1-4; no firm D call. V dropped 2 bases and J dropped 0 bases, with 10 bases sitting between them. CDR3 length: 16 amino acids. Germline assignment: CDR1 MNHNY and CDR2 SVGAGI (reference sequence). The CDR3 DNA reads as TGTGCCAGCAGTTACGGAGGGAATCCAACTAATGAAAAACTGTTTTTT. Residues: CASSYGGNPTNEKLFF.

This clone was seen a single time. This sequence joins TRBV19 and TRBJ2-1; D remains ambiguous. CDR1 is LNHDA and CDR2 is SQIVND in the germline V gene (reference sequence). The ends were cut back, 2 bases at V and 3 bases at J, with 23 bases in the middle. CDR3 length: 19 residues. The CDR3, as DNA: TGTGCCAGTAGTATAAAGGTGAATGCGATCTGGCAACACTACAATGAGCAGTTCTTC. Encoded protein: CASSIKVNAIWQHYNEQFF.

This clone was seen only once. The CDR3 DNA is TGTGCCAGCAGTTTTTGGAGTACCGGGGAGCTGTTTTTT. Translating it yields CASSFWSTGELFF. The V call is TRBV12-3 or TRBV12-4, the J call TRBJ2-2; D uncertain. The V end was cut by 3 bases, the J end by 5 bases, with 7 bases between. This CDR3 contains 13 residues.

V usage is TRBV6-4 and J usage is TRBJ2-2, with D maybe TRBD2 (5 bases). CDR3 size: 14 residues. Trimming removed 0 bases from V and 7 bases from J, with 9 bases in between. From germline, CDR1 is MRHNA and CDR2 SNTAGT. CDR3 nucleotides: TGTGCCAGCAGTGACTCGACTAAAGGCGGGGAGCTGTTTTTT. As protein: CASSDSTKGGELFF.

This clone was picked up one time. The V call is TRBV11-2, the J call TRBJ2-7; no firm D call. This CDR3 contains 11 residues. Between the trimmed V and J ends, which lost 5 bases and 3 bases, there was a span of 5 bases. Germline V gene sequence: CDR1 SGHAT, CDR2 FQNNGV. For the CDR3, the DNA is TGTGCCAGCAGCCCTTACTACGAGCAGTACTTC. Residues: CASSPYYEQYF.